The TCR beta chain under discussion was sequenced for a study of T-cell memory formation after mild COVID-19. TCRdb reprocessed the 5' RACE reads via MiXCR and lists one record per CDR3 protein. The table lists around 200,000 distinct CDR3 sequences, around 18% of them singletons. Overall study findings and caveats: Among contracting clones, CD4+ were mainly CM/EM and CD8+ enriched in EMRA.

V shed 1 base, J shed 0 bases, and the junction held 12 bases outside the gene matches. The germline CDR1 and CDR2 sequences are SGHVS and FQNEAQ. The CDR3 runs 19 residues. In regard to this clonotype: Its antigen remains unknown.

The V and J genes are TRBV7-8 and TRBJ2-1, with TRBD2 identical over 7 bases. This receptor was taken from a man aged 18 to 35 who had mild COVID-19 (a few samples of this study predate the infection). Cell type and time point are not known. Sequenced input: PBMCs or a T cell subset sorted from them (not recorded which). In DNA, the CDR3 is TGTGCCAGCAGCTTAGTGTTAGCTTGGGAGCGGGACTCCTACAATGAGCAGTTCTTC. It translates to CASSLVLAWERDSYNEQFF.